Below, 22 T cell receptor beta chains from the same sample are listed, as sequenced in a study of blood T cell repertoires in COVID-19. Using immunoSEQ multiplex PCR, the repertoire was profiled, and TCRdb retains in-frame clones only, with some absent. Found here are a few hundred thousand clones, 80% to 90% of them singletons; the top ten hold about 1.5%. Sequencing used peripheral blood. The receptors originated from a middle-aged woman who had recovered from COVID-19.

The chain has TRBV5-1 and TRBJ1-4, with 7 bases matching TRBD1. The germline gives CDR1 SGHRS, CDR2 YFSETQ. The junction had 7 bases not matched to a gene; V was cut back by 6 bases and J by 8 bases. The CDR3 length is 13 residues. The CDR3 DNA is TGCGCCAGCAAGCGACAGGGAAGGGAAAAACTGTTTTTT. Its translation is CASKRQGREKLFF. Full variable domain (rest looked up from reference TRBV5-1 and TRBJ1-4): KAGVTQTPRYLIKTRGQQVTLSCSPISGHRSVSWYQQTPGQGLQFLFEYFSETQRNKGNFPGRFSGRQFSNSRSEMNVSTLELGDSALYLCASKRQGREKLFFGSGTQLSVL.

V usage is TRBV13 and J usage is TRBJ2-1; TRBD2 aligns across 11 bases. This CDR3 has 17 amino acids. J gave up 4 bases and V 5 bases, and 10 bases lay outside the gene matches. Per germline, CDR1 PRHDT and CDR2 FYEKMQ (reference sequence). CDR3 sequence: CASSPRLAGSTYNEQFF. CDR3 DNA: TGTGCCAGCAGCCCACGACTAGCGGGGAGTACGTACAATGAGCAGTTCTTC.

In its sample, this clone was seen many times. The J gene is TRBJ2-7, the V gene TRBV19; D is unresolved. This CDR3 contains 14 residues. CDR1 and CDR2 (germline): LNHDA, SQIVND (reference sequence). Between the trimmed V and J ends, which lost 3 bases and 3 bases, there was a span of 12 bases. CDR3 bases: TGTGCCAGTAGTATTGGTCTCTTCGGCTACGAGCAGTACTTC. Translating it yields CASSIGLFGYEQYF.

The rearrangement joins TRBV10-1 to TRBJ2-5; no definite D call. Trimming stripped 3 bases from V and 5 bases from J, with 22 bases between. This CDR3 has 17 amino acids. The germline CDR1 and CDR2 sequences are WNHNN and SYGVQD (reference sequence). The CDR3 spells CASSDRSNLDWRETQYF. The CDR3 DNA sequence: TGCGCCAGCAGTGATCGGTCCAATCTGGATTGGCGGGAGACCCAGTACTTC.

J is TRBJ1-2 and V is TRBV7-9, with a weak D call TRBD1 (5 bases). The germline gives CDR1 SEHNR, CDR2 FQNEAQ (reference sequence). This CDR3 contains 13 residues. Trimming took off 8 bases at V and 3 bases at J, with 13 bases between the two ends. The CDR3 coding sequence is TGTGCCAGCCAAGACAGTTTCTACTATGGCTACACCTTC. Protein: CASQDSFYYGYTF.

This chain uses TRBV28 with TRBJ2-5; a weak D match, TRBD2 (6 bases). The CDR3 runs to 14 residues. V was cut by 2 bases and J by 5 bases, with 12 bases left in between. Germline lookup yields CDR1 MDHEN and CDR2 SYDVKM. CDR3 region: CASSLAGGVETQYF. In DNA form, the CDR3 reads TGTGCCAGCAGTTTAGCCGGGGGAGTTGAGACCCAGTACTTC.

The CDR3, as DNA: TGTGCCAGCAGCTTTTCAGGGAAATATGGCTACACCTTC. Encoded protein: CASSFSGKYGYTF. The rearrangement links TRBV7-9 to TRBJ1-2, with D maybe TRBD1 (5 bases). CDR1 SEHNR and CDR2 FQNEAQ come from the germline V gene (reference sequence). The CDR3 runs 13 residues. The V end lost 3 bases, the J end lost 5 bases, and 10 bases lay between the germline ends.

The chain is built from TRBV18 and TRBJ2-7, with a weak D call TRBD1 (6 bases). V shed 0 bases and J shed 4 bases, with 10 bases lying between them. The CDR3 runs to 14 residues. The germline gives CDR1 KGHSH, CDR2 LQKENI. This CDR3 is CASSPPVGQYEQYF. As DNA, the CDR3 is TGTGCCAGCTCACCACCGGTCGGACAGTACGAGCAGTACTTC.

The chain recombines TRBV29-1 with TRBJ1-1, with D maybe TRBD1 (5 bases). Trimming shortened V by 6 bases and J by 1 base, and 12 bases separated the two germline ends. The CDR3 is 13 amino acids. From germline, CDR1 is SQVTM and CDR2 ANQGSEA. The CDR3 loop is CSVTRGGNTEAFF. In nucleotides, the CDR3 is TGCAGCGTAACACGGGGGGGGAACACTGAAGCTTTCTTT.

This rearrangement joins TRBV5-1 to TRBJ2-3; 8 bases fit TRBD2. J gave up 1 base and V 0 bases, and 1 base lay outside the gene matches. Per germline, CDR1 SGHRS and CDR2 YFSETQ. The CDR3 contains 15 residues. The DNA for the CDR3 is TGCGCCAGCAGCTTGGGGGGACTAGGCACAGATACGCAGTATTTT. It specifies CASSLGGLGTDTQYF.

The chain has TRBV13 and TRBJ2-1; 7 bases line up with TRBD2. V shed 1 base, J shed 4 bases, and the junction held 4 bases outside the gene matches. The CDR3 totals 15 residues. Germline V gives CDR1 PRHDT, CDR2 FYEKMQ (reference sequence). The CDR3 coding sequence is TGTGCCAGCAGCTTAGAAGCGGGGACTTACAATGAGCAGTTCTTC. Encoded protein: CASSLEAGTYNEQFF.

J is TRBJ2-5 and V is TRBV7-8; D may be TRBD2 (6 bases). CDR1 is SGHVS and CDR2 is FQNEAQ in the germline V gene. V gave up 1 base and J gave up 3 bases, with 6 bases separating them. The CDR3 totals 13 residues. CDR3 residues: CASSLGTKETQYF. DNA for the CDR3: TGTGCCAGCAGCTTAGGGACTAAAGAGACCCAGTACTTC.

The sample holds one count of this clone. At the DNA level, this CDR3 is encoded by other sequences in the same sample as well. The chain uses TRBV7-2 and TRBJ2-3, with 8 bases aligning to TRBD2. Germline assignment: CDR1 SGHTA and CDR2 FQGNSA. Trimming cost V 4 bases and J 5 bases; bases outside gene matches: 5. This CDR3 is built from 14 residues. CDR3 sequence reads: CASSSLGGEDTQYF. In DNA, the CDR3 is TGTGCCAGCAGCTCCCTCGGGGGGGAAGATACGCAGTATTTT.

V and J are TRBV5-4 and TRBJ1-6, with D hard to call. This CDR3 has 14 residues. The germline CDR1 and CDR2 sequences are SGHNT and YYREEE (reference sequence). V lost 0 bases, J lost 5 bases, and 6 bases lay in between. The CDR3 coding sequence is TGTGCCAGCAGCTTGGACAGTCATAATTCACCCCTCCACTTT. It yields the protein CASSLDSHNSPLHF.

This chain joins TRBV9 and TRBJ2-2; the D gene is possibly TRBD1 (5 bases). Trimming took 3 bases from V and 6 from J, leaving 9 bases between them. From germline, CDR1 is SGDLS and CDR2 YYNGEE. The CDR3 is 13 amino acids. In DNA form, the CDR3 reads TGTGCCAGCAGCGCCCAGGGTTCCGGGGAGCTGTTTTTT. As protein: CASSAQGSGELFF.

The chain recombines TRBV19 with TRBJ1-5; D remains unclear. CDR3 size: 13 residues. V lost 8 bases and J lost 3, with 11 bases in between. Looked up from germline, CDR1 is LNHDA and CDR2 is SQIVND (reference sequence). The CDR3, as DNA: TGTGCCAGTGAGGATAGCTACAATCAGCCCCAGCATTTT. Translation: CASEDSYNQPQHF.

The chain has TRBV12-5 and TRBJ1-1; D gene uncertain. Germline loops: CDR1 LGHNT, CDR2 FRNRAP. Trimming removed 1 base at V and 10 bases at J, with 10 bases between. The length of the CDR3 is 12 residues. CDR3 DNA: TGTGCTAGTGGTTTGGAAAGCGTTAGAGCTTTCTTT. As protein: CASGLESVRAFF.

This chain connects TRBV6-2 or TRBV6-3 to TRBJ2-7; 7 bases agree with TRBD1. Germline V lookup: CDR1 MNHEY, CDR2 SVGEGT. V shed 2 bases, J shed 9 bases, and the junction held 7 bases outside the gene matches. The CDR3 covers 13 residues. As DNA, the CDR3 is TGTGCCAGCAGTTACCTCGACAGGGCGGGGCAGTACTTC. Translation gives CASSYLDRAGQYF.

This clone was counted between two and nine times. The chain has TRBV3-1 (or the pseudogene TRBV3-2) and TRBJ1-1, with D hard to call. The CDR3 is made up of 13 amino acids. Germline assignment: CDR1 LGHDT and CDR2 YNNKEL (reference sequence). Trimming stripped 5 bases from V and 3 bases from J, with 10 bases between. As DNA, the CDR3 is TGTGCCAGCAGCTTACAGCCTTACACTGAAGCTTTCTTT. It codes for CASSLQPYTEAFF.

The chain employs TRBV4-3 and TRBJ2-5, with 9 bases lining up with TRBD2. The trim removed 0 bases at V and 2 bases at J, leaving 7 bases unmatched. Germline CDR1 LGHNA, CDR2 YSLEER. CDR3 length: 17 amino acids. CDR3 DNA sequence: TGCGCCAGCAGCCAAGATGCAATGCGGGGGGGACAAGAGACCCAGTACTTC. The encoded protein is CASSQDAMRGGQETQYF.

In this sample, this clone turned up a few times. CDR3 nucleotide sequence: TGTGCCAGCAGCTTAAGGCGGCCCTCCGAAGAGTACGAGCAGTACTTC. Protein sequence: CASSLRRPSEEYEQYF. The J gene is TRBJ2-7, the V gene TRBV7-9; D gene unclear. The germline gives CDR1 SEHNR, CDR2 FQNEAQ (reference sequence). The CDR3 consists of 16 residues. The V end was cut by 2 bases, the J end by 4 bases, with 18 bases between.

This clone was recorded a few times. The genes are TRBV7-6 and TRBJ1-6, with D unclear. Germline-derived CDR1 and CDR2 are SGHVS and FNYEAQ. V was cut by 1 base and J by 9 bases, with 16 bases left in between. There are 16 residues in the CDR3. This chain's CDR3 is CASSLVGRLGGSPLHF. CDR3 in DNA: TGTGCCAGCAGCTTAGTAGGCAGGTTAGGTGGTTCACCCCTCCACTTT.